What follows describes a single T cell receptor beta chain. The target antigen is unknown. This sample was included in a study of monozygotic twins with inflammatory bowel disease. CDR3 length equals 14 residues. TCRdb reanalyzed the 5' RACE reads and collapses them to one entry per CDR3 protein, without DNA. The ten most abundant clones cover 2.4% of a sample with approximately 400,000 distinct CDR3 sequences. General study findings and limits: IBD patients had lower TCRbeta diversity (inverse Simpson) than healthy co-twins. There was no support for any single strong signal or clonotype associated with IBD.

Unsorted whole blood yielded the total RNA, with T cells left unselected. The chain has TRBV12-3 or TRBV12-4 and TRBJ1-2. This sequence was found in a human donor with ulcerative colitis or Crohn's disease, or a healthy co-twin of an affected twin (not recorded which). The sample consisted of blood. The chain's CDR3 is CASSFFGEKDGYTF.